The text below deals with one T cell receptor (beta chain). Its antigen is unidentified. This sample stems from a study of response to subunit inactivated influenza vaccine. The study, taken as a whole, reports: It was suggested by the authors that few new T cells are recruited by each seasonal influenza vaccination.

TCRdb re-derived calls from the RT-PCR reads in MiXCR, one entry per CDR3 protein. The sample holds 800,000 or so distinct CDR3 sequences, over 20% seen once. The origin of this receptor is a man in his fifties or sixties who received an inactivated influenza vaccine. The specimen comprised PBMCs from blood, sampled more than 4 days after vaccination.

CDR3 nucleotides: TGCAGTGCCGACCCGGAGGGACTACGGCCCCAGCATTTT. Amino acid sequence: CSADPEGLRPQHF. This chain connects TRBV20-1 to TRBJ1-5; tentatively, D is TRBD1 (5 bases). The CDR3 has 13 residues. CDR1 and CDR2 (germline): DFQATT, SNEGSKA (reference sequence). Trimming pared 6 bases from V and 9 bases from J, leaving 18 bases between.